This is a list of T cell receptor beta chains from one sample in a study of shared clonotypes between healthy human individuals. Profiling relied on immunoSEQ multiplex PCR, and the TCRdb table lists in-frame clones only, not all of them. This table has approximately 1,000,000 clones, about 72% appearing once. The material sequenced was memory CD4+ T cells from PBMCs. Source of these receptors: a man younger than 30 in good health. Some clones in this sample may be carry-over from other donors' samples. The CDR3 runs from the conserved cysteine through the conserved F or W. The D gene is left open where the match is weak. Only part of the rows carry a size: once, few, many, or a class if the clone is expanded.

abundance,v_gene,d_gene,j_gene,len,CDR3aa,CDR3nt
-,TRBV2,TRBD2,TRBJ2-5,15,CASRSPASGQETQYF,TGTGCCAGCAGGAGTCCCGCTAGCGGCCAAGAGACCCAGTACTTC
many,TRBV10-1,TRBD1,TRBJ1-1,13,CASTAEQGSEAFF,TGCGCCAGCACCGCAGAACAGGGGTCTGAAGCTTTCTTT
-,TRBV30,TRBD1,TRBJ1-1,15,CAWRVTGGPNTEAFF,TGTGCCTGGAGGGTAACAGGGGGCCCGAACACTGAAGCTTTCTTT
-,TRBV7-2,TRBD2,TRBJ2-3,14,CASSRTSGSYTQYF,TGTGCCAGCAGTCGGACTAGCGGGAGTTATACGCAGTATTTT
-,TRBV5-1,-,TRBJ2-7,14,CASSPQATSYEQYF,TGCGCCAGCAGCCCCCAGGCCACCTCCTACGAGCAGTACTTC
-,TRBV7-9,-,TRBJ1-1,14,CASSLAGGITEAFF,TGTGCCAGCAGCTTAGCGGGAGGGATCACTGAAGCTTTCTTT
few,TRBV7-9,-,TRBJ2-7,14,CASSLLQSSYEQYF,TGTGCCAGCAGCTTACTTCAGAGCTCCTACGAGCAGTACTTC
-,TRBV28,-,TRBJ2-5,15,CASSTPAGTGETQYF,TGTGCCAGCAGCACCCCAGCAGGGACCGGAGAGACCCAGTACTTC
-,TRBV4-2,TRBD2,TRBJ2-3,15,CASSPAGEGTDTQYF,TGTGCCAGCAGCCCAGCGGGAGAGGGCACAGATACGCAGTATTTT
-,TRBV28,-,TRBJ2-5,13,CASSSSGKETQYF,TGTGCCAGCAGTTCCTCCGGGAAAGAGACCCAGTACTTC